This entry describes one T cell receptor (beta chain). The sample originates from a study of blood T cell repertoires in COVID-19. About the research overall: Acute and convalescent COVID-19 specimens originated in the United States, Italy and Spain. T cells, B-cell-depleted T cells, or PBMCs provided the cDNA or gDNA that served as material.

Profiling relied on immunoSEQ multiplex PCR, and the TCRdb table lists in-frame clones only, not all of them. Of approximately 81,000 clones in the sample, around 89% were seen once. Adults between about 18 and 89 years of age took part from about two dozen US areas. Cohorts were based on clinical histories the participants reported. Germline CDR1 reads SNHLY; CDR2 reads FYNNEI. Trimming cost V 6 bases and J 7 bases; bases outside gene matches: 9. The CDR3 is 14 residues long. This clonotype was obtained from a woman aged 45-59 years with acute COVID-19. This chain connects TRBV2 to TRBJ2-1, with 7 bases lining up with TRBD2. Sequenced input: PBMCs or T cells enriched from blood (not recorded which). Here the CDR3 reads CASRAWDYGNEQFF. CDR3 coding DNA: TGTGCCAGCAGGGCCTGGGACTATGGGAATGAGCAGTTCTTC.